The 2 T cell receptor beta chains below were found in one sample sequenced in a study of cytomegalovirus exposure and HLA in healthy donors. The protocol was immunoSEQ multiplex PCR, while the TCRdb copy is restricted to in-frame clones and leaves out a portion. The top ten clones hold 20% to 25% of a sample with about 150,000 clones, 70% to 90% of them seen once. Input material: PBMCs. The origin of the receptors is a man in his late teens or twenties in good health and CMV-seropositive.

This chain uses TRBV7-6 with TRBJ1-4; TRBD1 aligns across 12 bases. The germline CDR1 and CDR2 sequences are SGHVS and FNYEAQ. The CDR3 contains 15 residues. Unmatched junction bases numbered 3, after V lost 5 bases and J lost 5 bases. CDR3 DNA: TGTGCCAGCAGCGGGGGGACAGGGGGCAATGAAAAACTGTTTTTT. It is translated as CASSGGTGGNEKLFF.

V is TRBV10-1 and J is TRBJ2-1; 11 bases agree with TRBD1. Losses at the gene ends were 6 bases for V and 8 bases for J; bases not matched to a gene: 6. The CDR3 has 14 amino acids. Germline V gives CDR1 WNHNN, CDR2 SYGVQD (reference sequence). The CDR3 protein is CASRDRGLVDEQFF. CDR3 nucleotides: TGCGCCAGCAGGGACAGGGGGCTTGTGGATGAGCAGTTCTTC.